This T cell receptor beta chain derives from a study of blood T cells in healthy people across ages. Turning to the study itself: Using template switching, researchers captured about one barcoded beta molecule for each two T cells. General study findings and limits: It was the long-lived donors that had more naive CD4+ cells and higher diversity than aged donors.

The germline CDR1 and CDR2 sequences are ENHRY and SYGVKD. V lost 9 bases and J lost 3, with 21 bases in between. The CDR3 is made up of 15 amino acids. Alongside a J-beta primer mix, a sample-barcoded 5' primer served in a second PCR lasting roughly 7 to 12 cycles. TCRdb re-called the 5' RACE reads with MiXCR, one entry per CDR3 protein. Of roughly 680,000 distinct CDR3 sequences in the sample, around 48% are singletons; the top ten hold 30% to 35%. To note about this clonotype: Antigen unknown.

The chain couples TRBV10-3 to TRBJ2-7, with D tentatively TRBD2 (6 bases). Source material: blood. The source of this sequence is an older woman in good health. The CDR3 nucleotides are TGTGCCATAGGGGACTCGAGGGGAAGCCACTACGAGCAGTACTTC. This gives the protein CAIGDSRGSHYEQYF.